This T cell receptor beta chain is drawn from a study of T cells in Graves' hyperthyroidism and ophthalmopathy. Study-wide results and limits: A model built on 13 V-J features separated ophthalmopathy from stable hyperthyroidism. Among clonotypes expanded in thyroid above 0.001, most were also found in blood.

Lactation, pregnancy, other autoimmune disease or uncontrolled infection excluded patients. Trimming took 3 bases from V and 0 from J; bases not matched to a gene: 17. The germline gives CDR1 LNHNV, CDR2 YYDKDF (reference sequence). This CDR3 has 21 amino acids. There are a few counts of this clonotype. Antigen unknown. TCR beta CDR3 regions were amplified from RNA transcripts. RT-PCR in the first round (using the HTBI primer set) targeted the TCR CDR3. TCRdb reprocessed the multiplex PCR reads via MiXCR and lists one record per CDR3 protein. The sample yields around 350,000 distinct CDR3 sequences, roughly 15% seen once.

V gene TRBV15 combines with J gene TRBJ1-5; 10 bases are a match to TRBD1. The sequenced material came from blood. The TCR was taken from a woman aged 25 to 39 with Graves' ophthalmopathy. CDR3 DNA: TGTGCCACCAGCAGGGATGTCCCGGGACAGGGGTCCCGTTATAGCAATCAGCCCCAGCATTTT. It specifies CATSRDVPGQGSRYSNQPQHF.